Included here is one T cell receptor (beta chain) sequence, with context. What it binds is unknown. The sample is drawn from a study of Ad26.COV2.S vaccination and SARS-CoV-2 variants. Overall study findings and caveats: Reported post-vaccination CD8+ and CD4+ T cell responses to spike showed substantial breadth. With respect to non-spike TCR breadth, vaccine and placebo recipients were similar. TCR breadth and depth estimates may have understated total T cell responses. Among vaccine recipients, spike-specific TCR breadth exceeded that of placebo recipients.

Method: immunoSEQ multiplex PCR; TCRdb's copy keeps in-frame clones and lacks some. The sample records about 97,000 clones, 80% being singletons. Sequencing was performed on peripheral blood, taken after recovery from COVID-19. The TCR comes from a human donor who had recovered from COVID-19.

The CDR3 coding sequence is TGTGCCAGCACAGGGCCGAACACTGAAGCTTTCTTT. It yields the protein CASTGPNTEAFF. The rearrangement joins TRBV3-1 (or the pseudogene TRBV3-2) to TRBJ1-1, with D possibly being TRBD1 (5 bases). This CDR3 has 12 residues. Between the trimmed V and J ends, which lost 7 bases and 1 base, there was a span of 7 bases. Germline lookup yields CDR1 LGHDT and CDR2 YNNKEL (reference sequence).